The 13 T cell receptor beta chains below all came from one sample that was sequenced in a study of blood T cell repertoires in COVID-19. Libraries were prepared by immunoSEQ multiplex PCR; TCRdb keeps only in-frame clonotypes and omits some of them. The profile shows 270,000 or so clones, about 89% of them singletons. The sequenced material came from peripheral blood. Receptors were obtained from a man aged 35-49 years with acute or convalescent COVID-19.

The chain combines TRBV6-5 with TRBJ2-1; 10 bases fit TRBD2. V shed 7 bases, J shed 8 bases, and the junction held 8 bases outside the gene matches. The CDR3 spans 14 residues. Germline V lookup: CDR1 MNHEY, CDR2 SVGAGI. CDR3: CASKPGLAGDEQFF. The CDR3 DNA is TGTGCCAGCAAACCCGGCCTAGCGGGGGATGAGCAGTTCTTC.

The chain links TRBV11-2 to TRBJ1-3; D not resolved. Trimming pared 4 bases from V and 0 bases from J, leaving 7 bases between. Germline V CDR1 and CDR2: SGHAT, FQNNGV. The CDR3 runs to 14 residues. CDR3 region: CASSYHPSGNTIYF. The CDR3 nucleotides read TGTGCCAGCAGCTATCATCCCTCTGGAAACACCATATATTTT.

The CDR3 DNA reads as TGTGCCAGCAGCTTAGCAGGGGGCGCAGACACCATATATTTT. Translated: CASSLAGGADTIYF. The gene calls are TRBV7-2 and TRBJ1-3; 7 bases are shared with TRBD1. Germline lookup yields CDR1 SGHTA and CDR2 FQGNSA. Trimming took 0 bases from V and 8 from J; bases not matched to a gene: 4. This CDR3 comprises 14 residues.

This chain joins TRBV11-2 and TRBJ1-2; TRBD1 matches 7 bases. Germline lookup yields CDR1 SGHAT and CDR2 FQNNGV. V was clipped by 1 base and J by 6 bases; unmatched bases: 5. The CDR3 consists of 14 residues. The CDR3 coding sequence is TGTGCCAGCAGCTTAGCTAGACAGGGTGATGGCTACACCTTC. Translated: CASSLARQGDGYTF.

The J gene is TRBJ2-7, the V gene TRBV5-1, with D tentatively TRBD1 (5 bases). Germline values: CDR1 SGHRS, CDR2 YFSETQ. The V gene lost 5 bases and the J gene lost 1 base, with 13 bases spanning the gap. There are 14 residues in the CDR3. The CDR3 reads CASSSLDSSYEQYF. The CDR3 bases are TGCGCCAGCAGTTCCCTTGACAGTTCCTACGAGCAGTACTTC. The variable domain in full, with the rest retrieved from reference TRBV5-1 and TRBJ2-7, is KAGVTQTPRYLIKTRGQQVTLSCSPISGHRSVSWYQQTPGQGLQFLFEYFSETQRNKGNFPGRFSGRQFSNSRSEMNVSTLELGDSALYLCASSSLDSSYEQYFGPGTRLTVT.

The chain is built from TRBV3-1 (or the pseudogene TRBV3-2) and TRBJ1-1, with no clear D. The ends were cut back, 0 bases at V and 11 bases at J, with 10 bases in the middle. Germline lookup yields CDR1 LGHDT and CDR2 YNNKEL (reference sequence). The CDR3 totals 12 residues. The CDR3 region has the DNA TGTGCCAGCAGCCAAGAGTGGTCGGGGGCTTTCTTT. Protein: CASSQEWSGAFF.

The genes are TRBV14 and TRBJ2-7; no definite D call. Per germline, CDR1 SGHDN and CDR2 FVKESK. The CDR3 has 14 amino acids. The germline V and J ends were trimmed by 3 bases and 2 bases, with 11 bases remaining between them. The chain's CDR3 is CASSQVLGAYEQYF. As DNA, the CDR3 is TGTGCCAGCAGCCAGGTGCTTGGAGCCTACGAGCAGTACTTC.

This chain uses TRBV12-5 with TRBJ2-2; D gene uncertain. This CDR3 region has 15 residues. Germline CDR1 reads LGHNT; CDR2 reads FRNRAP. V lost 1 base and J lost 1, with 7 bases in between. The CDR3 DNA reads TGTGCTAGTGGTTTGGGGCGGTGGAACACCGGGGAGCTGTTTTTT. Its translation: CASGLGRWNTGELFF.

The chain has TRBV2 and TRBJ1-6; D perhaps matches TRBD1 (5 bases). CDR3 length equals 16 residues. Trimming removed 4 bases from V and 10 bases from J, with 20 bases in between. CDR1 SNHLY and CDR2 FYNNEI come from the germline V gene. The CDR3 DNA reads as TGTGCCAGCAGTGCCACAATACCAGGGTCTTACTCACCCCTCCACTTT. As protein: CASSATIPGSYSPLHF.

The rearrangement joins TRBV6-2 or TRBV6-3 to TRBJ1-4; D is possibly TRBD1 (6 bases). Germline CDR1 MNHEY, CDR2 SVGEGT. The CDR3 has 15 amino acids. Trimming left V 1 base short and J 6 bases short, with 12 bases between. Written as DNA, the CDR3 is TGTGCCAGCAGTTACTTGGGCAGGGGATATGAAAAACTGTTTTTT. As protein: CASSYLGRGYEKLFF.

This clone has more than one count but fewer than ten. The gene calls are TRBV11-2 and TRBJ2-7, with D unclear. The CDR3 length is 12 residues. Trimming cost V 4 bases and J 6 bases, with 10 bases left between them. Germline CDR1 reads SGHAT; CDR2 reads FQNNGV. This CDR3 reads CASSSVSGEQYF. CDR3 DNA: TGTGCCAGCAGCTCCGTTAGTGGCGAGCAGTACTTC.

This rearrangement joins TRBV5-1 to TRBJ2-1; D unclear. The CDR3 runs 16 residues. V lost 1 base and J 0 bases, leaving 11 bases between the germline ends. Looked up from germline, CDR1 is SGHRS and CDR2 is YFSETQ. CDR3 bases: TGCGCCAGCAGCTTGTTTAACACAGACTCCTACAATGAGCAGTTCTTC. Its translation is CASSLFNTDSYNEQFF.

The genes are TRBV19 and TRBJ2-5, with D possibly being TRBD1 (5 bases). CDR3 length: 14 residues. Germline lookup yields CDR1 LNHDA and CDR2 SQIVND (reference sequence). V was pared by 9 bases and J by 5 bases, with 19 bases between. DNA for the CDR3: TGTGCCAGCCGTCCTGGACAAGACAAGGAGACCCAGTACTTC. This encodes CASRPGQDKETQYF.